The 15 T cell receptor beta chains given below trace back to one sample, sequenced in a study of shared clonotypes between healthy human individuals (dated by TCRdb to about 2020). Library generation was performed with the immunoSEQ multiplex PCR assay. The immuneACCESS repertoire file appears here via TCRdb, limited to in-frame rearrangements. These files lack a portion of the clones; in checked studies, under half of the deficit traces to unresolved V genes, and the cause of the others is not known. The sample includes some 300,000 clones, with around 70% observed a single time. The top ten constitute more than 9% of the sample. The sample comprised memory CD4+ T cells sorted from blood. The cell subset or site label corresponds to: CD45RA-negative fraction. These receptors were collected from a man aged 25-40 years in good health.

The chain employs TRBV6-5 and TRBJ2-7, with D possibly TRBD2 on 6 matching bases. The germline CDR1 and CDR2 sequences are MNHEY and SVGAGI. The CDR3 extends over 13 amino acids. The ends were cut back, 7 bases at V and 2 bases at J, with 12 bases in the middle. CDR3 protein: CASKLAATYEQYF. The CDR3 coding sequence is TGTGCCAGCAAGTTAGCGGCCACCTACGAGCAGTACTTC.

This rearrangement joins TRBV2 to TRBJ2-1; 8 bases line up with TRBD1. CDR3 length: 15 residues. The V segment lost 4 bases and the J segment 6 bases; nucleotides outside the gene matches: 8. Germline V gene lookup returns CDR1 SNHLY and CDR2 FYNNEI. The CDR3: CASSVQGATCNEQFF. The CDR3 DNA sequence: TGTGCCAGCAGTGTGCAGGGGGCAACATGCAATGAGCAGTTCTTC.

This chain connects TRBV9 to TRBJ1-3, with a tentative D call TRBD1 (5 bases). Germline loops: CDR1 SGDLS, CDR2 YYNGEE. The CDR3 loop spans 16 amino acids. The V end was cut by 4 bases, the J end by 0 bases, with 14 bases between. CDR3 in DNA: TGTGCCAGCAGCCCACGACAGCAATACTCTGGAAACACCATATATTTT. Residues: CASSPRQQYSGNTIYF. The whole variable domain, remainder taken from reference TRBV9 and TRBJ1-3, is DSGVTQTPKHLITATGQRVTLRCSPRSGDLSVYWYQQSLDQGLQFLIQYYNGEERAKGNILERFSAQQFPDLHSELNLSSLELGDSALYFCASSPRQQYSGNTIYFGEGSWLTVV.

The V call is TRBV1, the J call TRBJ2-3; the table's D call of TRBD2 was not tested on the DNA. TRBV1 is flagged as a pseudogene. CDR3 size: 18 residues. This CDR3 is CTSSPDSPVAGVPDTQYF. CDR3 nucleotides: TGCACCAGCAGCCCAGACTCACCCGTGGCGGGAGTACCAGATACGCAGTATTTT.

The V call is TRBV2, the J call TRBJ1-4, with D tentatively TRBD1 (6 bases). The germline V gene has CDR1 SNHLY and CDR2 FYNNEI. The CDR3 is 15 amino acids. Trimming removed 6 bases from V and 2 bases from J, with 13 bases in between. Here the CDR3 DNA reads TGTGCCAGCAGAGGGACACTAGCTACTAATGAAAAACTGTTTTTT. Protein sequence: CASRGTLATNEKLFF.

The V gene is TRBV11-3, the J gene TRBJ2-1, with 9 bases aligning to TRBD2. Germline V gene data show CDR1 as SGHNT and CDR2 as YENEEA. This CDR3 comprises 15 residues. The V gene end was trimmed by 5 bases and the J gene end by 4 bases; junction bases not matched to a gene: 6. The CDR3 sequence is CASSHSGSLYNEQFF. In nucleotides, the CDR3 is TGTGCCAGCAGCCATAGCGGGAGTCTGTACAATGAGCAGTTCTTC.

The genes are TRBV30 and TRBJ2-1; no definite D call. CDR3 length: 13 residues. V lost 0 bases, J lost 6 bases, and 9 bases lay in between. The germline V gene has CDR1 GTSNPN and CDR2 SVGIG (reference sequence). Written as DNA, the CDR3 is TGTGCCTGGAGTGTTGGAAGTCGCAATGAGCAGTTCTTC. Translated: CAWSVGSRNEQFF.

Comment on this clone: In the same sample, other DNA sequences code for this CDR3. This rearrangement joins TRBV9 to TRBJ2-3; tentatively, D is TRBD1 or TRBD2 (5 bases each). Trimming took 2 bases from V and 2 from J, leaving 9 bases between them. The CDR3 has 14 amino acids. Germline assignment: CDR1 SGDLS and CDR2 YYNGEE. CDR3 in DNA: TGTGCCAGCAGCGTGAGGGGAAACACAGATACGCAGTATTTT. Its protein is CASSVRGNTDTQYF.

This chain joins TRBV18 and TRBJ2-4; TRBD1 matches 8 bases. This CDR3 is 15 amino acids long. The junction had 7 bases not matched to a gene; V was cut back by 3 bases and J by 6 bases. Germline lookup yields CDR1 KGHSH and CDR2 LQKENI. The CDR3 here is CASSPRQGSGNIQYF. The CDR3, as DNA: TGTGCCAGCTCACCCCGACAGGGGTCAGGAAACATTCAGTACTTC.

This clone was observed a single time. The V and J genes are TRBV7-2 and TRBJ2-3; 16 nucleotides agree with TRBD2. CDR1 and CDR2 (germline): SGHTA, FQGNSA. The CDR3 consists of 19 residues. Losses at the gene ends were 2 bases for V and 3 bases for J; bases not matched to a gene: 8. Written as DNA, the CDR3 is TGTGCCAGCAGCTTACGTATCGGGACTAGCGGGAGGGAAACAGATACGCAGTATTTT. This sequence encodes CASSLRIGTSGRETDTQYF.

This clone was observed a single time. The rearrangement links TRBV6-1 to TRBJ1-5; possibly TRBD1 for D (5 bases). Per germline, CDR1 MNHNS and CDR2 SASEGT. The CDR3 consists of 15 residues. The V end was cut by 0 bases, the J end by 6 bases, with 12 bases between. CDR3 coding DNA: TGTGCCAGCAGTGAAGCGTCGTTCGGGGGTCAGCCCCAGCATTTT. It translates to CASSEASFGGQPQHF.

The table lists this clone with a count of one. CDR3 sequence (DNA): TGTGCCGGAAGGACAGGGAACACAGATACGCAGTATTTT. Translated, it gives CAGRTGNTDTQYF. The chain joins TRBV2 to TRBJ2-3; 8 bases map to TRBD1. The germline gives CDR1 SNHLY, CDR2 FYNNEI. V was clipped by 11 bases and J by 2 bases; unmatched bases: 6. This CDR3 contains 13 residues.

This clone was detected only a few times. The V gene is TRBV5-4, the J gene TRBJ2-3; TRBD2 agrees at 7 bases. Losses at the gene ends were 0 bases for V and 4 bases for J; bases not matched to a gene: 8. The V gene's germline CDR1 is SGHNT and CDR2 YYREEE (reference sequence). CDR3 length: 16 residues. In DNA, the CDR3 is TGTGCCAGCAGCTTGGGCGGGAGTAGAAGCGCAGATACGCAGTATTTT. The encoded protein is CASSLGGSRSADTQYF. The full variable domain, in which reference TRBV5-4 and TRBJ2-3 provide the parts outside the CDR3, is ETGVTQSPTHLIKTRGQQVTLRCSSQSGHNTVSWYQQALGQGPQFIFQYYREEENGRGNFPPRFSGLQFPNYSSELNVNALELDDSALYLCASSLGGSRSADTQYFGPGTRLTVL.

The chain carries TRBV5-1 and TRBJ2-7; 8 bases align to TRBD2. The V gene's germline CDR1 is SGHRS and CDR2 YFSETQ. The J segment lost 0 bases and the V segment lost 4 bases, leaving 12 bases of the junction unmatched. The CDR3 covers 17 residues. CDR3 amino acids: CASSTRRASGLSYEQYF. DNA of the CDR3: TGCGCCAGCAGCACCAGGAGGGCTAGCGGGCTCTCCTACGAGCAGTACTTC.

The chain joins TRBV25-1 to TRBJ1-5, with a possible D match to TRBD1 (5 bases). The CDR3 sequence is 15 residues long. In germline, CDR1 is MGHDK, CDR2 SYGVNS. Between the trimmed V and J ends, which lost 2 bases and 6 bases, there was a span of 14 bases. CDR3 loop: CASSEGGGGRQPQHF. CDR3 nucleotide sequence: TGTGCCAGCAGTGAAGGCGGGGGGGGACGTCAGCCCCAGCATTTT.